This T cell receptor beta chain stems from a study of blood T cells in healthy people across ages. This CDR3 contains 16 residues. CDR1 is SGHAT, CDR2 FQNNGV, per germline. J gave up 3 bases and V 1 base, and 6 bases lay outside the gene matches. For the second PCR, which ran for about 7 to 11 cycles, a sample-barcoded 5' primer and a J-beta primer mix were used. TCRdb fed the 5' RACE reads into MiXCR, producing one record per CDR3 protein. The table lists 700,000 to 800,000 distinct CDR3 sequences, 35% to 45% of them singletons. This clonotype originated in a woman aged 60-75 years in good health. Material for sequencing was blood. The V and J genes are TRBV11-2 and TRBJ2-5; TRBD2 agrees at 9 bases. In nucleotides, the CDR3 is TGTGCCAGCAGCTTAGGTGTCTCTAGCGGGGAAGAGACCCAGTACTTC. This sequence encodes CASSLGVSSGEETQYF.